This TCR beta chain was captured in a study of T cell repertoires in cytomegalovirus infection. About the research overall: Recently described HLA-C-restricted plus well-studied HLA-B-restricted CMV epitopes were used. In public TCR beta signatures, there were indications of both CMV infection and matching HLA type. Study-wide results and limits: There were carriers of CMV plus the relevant HLA, and cumulative public TCR beta family frequency identified them. Dominant in the ex vivo response were TCR beta clonotypes restricted by HLA-C and specific for CMV.

CDR3 length: 13 amino acids. Germline V gives CDR1 SGHAT, CDR2 FQNNGV. The ends were cut back, 8 bases at V and 6 bases at J, with 14 bases in the middle. Turning to this clonotype: The antigen remains unidentified.

TCRdb processed the reads anew with MiXCR; each CDR3 protein has one entry. The sample includes about 46,000 distinct CDR3 sequences, about 21% of them seen just once. The rearrangement joins TRBV11-2 to TRBJ1-3; D remains ambiguous. The receptor was derived from a human donor in good health (CMV status not recorded). Some clones in this sample may be carry-over from other donors' samples. Source: CD8+ T cells from cultured PBMCs, taken from culture after CMV antigen stimulation. The CDR3 DNA is TGTGCCAGCTTTAAGGACGAGGTAAACACCATATATTTT. It is translated as CASFKDEVNTIYF. Full variable domain (outside the CDR3, taken from reference TRBV11-2 and TRBJ1-3): EAGVAQSPRYKIIEKRQSVAFWCNPISGHATLYWYQQILGQGPKLLIQFQNNGVVDDSQLPKDRFSAERLKGVDSTLKIQPAKLEDSAVYLCASFKDEVNTIYFGEGSWLTVV.